The 27 T cell receptor beta chains below come from one sample, sequenced in a study of monozygotic twins with inflammatory bowel disease. TCRdb reprocessed the 5' RACE reads and stores each CDR3 protein as one record, lacking DNA. The sample table sets out about 150,000 distinct CDR3 sequences. Material for sequencing was blood. The receptor source for this set is a human donor with ulcerative colitis or Crohn's disease, or a healthy co-twin of an affected twin (not recorded which).

The V call is TRBV6-1, the J call TRBJ1-2. The germline gives CDR1 MNHNS, CDR2 SASEGT. The CDR3 runs 14 residues. CDR3 in amino acids: CASRPARQNYGYTF.

CDR3: CASSFHGLAGSSYNEQFF. The chain uses TRBV11-2 and TRBJ2-1; TCRdb names TRBD2, which stays unverified in the absence of DNA. Germline lookup yields CDR1 SGHAT and CDR2 FQNNGV. CDR3 length equals 18 residues.

CDR3 in amino acids: CASRTRRAWDQPQHF. The rearrangement joins TRBV19 to TRBJ1-5; the D call of TRBD1 rests on TCRdb alone, since no DNA is present to check it. The CDR3 totals 15 residues. Germline-derived CDR1 and CDR2 are LNHDA and SQIVND (reference sequence).

This chain connects TRBV28 to TRBJ2-7. The V gene's germline CDR1 is MDHEN and CDR2 SYDVKM. The CDR3 totals 13 residues. The chain's CDR3 is CASSLRSQYEQYF.

The chain recombines TRBV7-2 with TRBJ1-1; TCRdb returns TRBD1, unconfirmable since there is no DNA. The CDR3 is made up of 13 amino acids. Germline CDR1 reads SGHTA; CDR2 reads FQGNSA. The CDR3 is CASSPQGKAEAFF.

The J gene is TRBJ2-7, the V gene TRBV27; as DNA is missing, the TRBD1 call by TCRdb cannot be tested. There are 14 residues in the CDR3. The germline V gene encodes CDR1 MNHEY and CDR2 SMNVEV (reference sequence). The CDR3 region is CASSPRVIVGEQYF.

The chain recombines TRBV7-8 with TRBJ2-5; TCRdb gives TRBD1 as the D gene, but with no DNA this cannot be confirmed. This CDR3 comprises 13 residues. The germline V gene has CDR1 SGHVS and CDR2 FQNEAQ. CDR3 region: CASSRTGRETQYF.

The gene calls are TRBV20-1 and TRBJ2-3; TCRdb outputs TRBD2, but without DNA this stays unchecked. CDR3 size: 15 residues. Germline V gene lookup returns CDR1 DFQATT and CDR2 SNEGSKA (reference sequence). The CDR3 spells CSATAGTSVSDTQYF.

V gene TRBV4-1 combines with J gene TRBJ1-1. The length of the CDR3 is 12 residues. CDR1 and CDR2 from the germline V gene are MGHRA and YSYEKL. The CDR3 region is CASSQQATEAFF.

The gene calls are TRBV7-9 and TRBJ1-4; TCRdb lists TRBD1, though no DNA is available to test this call. Germline-derived CDR1 and CDR2 are SEHNR and FQNEAQ (reference sequence). The CDR3 totals 14 residues. The CDR3 is CASSPRTGGEKLFF.

The chain employs TRBV7-2 and TRBJ2-3; TCRdb indicates TRBD2, and absent DNA this call remains unverified. Germline CDR1 is SGHTA and CDR2 is FQGNSA. The CDR3 is 14 residues long. The CDR3 protein is CASSPGGSADTQYF.

J is TRBJ2-4 and V is TRBV2; the TRBD1 assignment by TCRdb is unverifiable without DNA. The CDR3 is 11 amino acids. The germline V gene encodes CDR1 SNHLY and CDR2 FYNNEI. The CDR3 loop is CASTPGGRQYF.

The chain carries TRBV12-2 and TRBJ2-5; as DNA is missing, the TRBD1 call by TCRdb cannot be tested. TRBV12-2 is classified as a pseudogene. The CDR3 totals 19 residues. The CDR3 here is CASRLSSTLGRGHQETQYF.

The V and J genes are TRBV3-1 and TRBJ1-2; the TCRdb D gene call, TRBD1, has no DNA to confirm it. CDR1 and CDR2 (germline): LGHDT, YNNKEL (reference sequence). The CDR3 is 16 residues long. CDR3 in amino acids: CASSQHWSGRVGGYTF.

This chain connects TRBV27 to TRBJ1-2; TCRdb outputs TRBD1, but without DNA this stays unchecked. The CDR3 spans 13 residues. Per germline, CDR1 MNHEY and CDR2 SMNVEV (reference sequence). CDR3 sequence: CASMGGWDYGYTF.

The rearrangement joins TRBV5-1 to TRBJ2-1; the TCRdb call, TRBD2, lacks DNA for checking. There are 16 residues in the CDR3. Germline lookup yields CDR1 SGHRS and CDR2 YFSETQ. CDR3 protein: CASSLARAGIYNEQFF. Filled out from reference TRBV5-1 and TRBJ2-1, the complete variable domain reads KAGVTQTPRYLIKTRGQQVTLSCSPISGHRSVSWYQQTPGQGLQFLFEYFSETQRNKGNFPGRFSGRQFSNSRSEMNVSTLELGDSALYLCASSLARAGIYNEQFFGPGTRLTVL.

V is TRBV11-1 and J is TRBJ2-1. Per the germline V gene, CDR1 is SGHAT and CDR2 is FQDESV (reference sequence). The length of the CDR3 is 13 residues. The CDR3 region is CASSQTLYNEQFF. Based on the CDR3 plus reference TRBV11-1 and TRBJ2-1, the full variable domain is EAEVAQSPRYKITEKSQAVAFWCDPISGHATLYWYRQILGQGPELLVQFQDESVVDDSQLPKDRFSAERLKGVDSTLKIQPAELGDSAMYLCASSQTLYNEQFFGPGTRLTVL.

The chain couples TRBV7-2 to TRBJ1-1; TCRdb picks TRBD1, but there is no DNA to check that call. The CDR3 runs to 13 residues. Germline CDR1 is SGHTA and CDR2 is FQGNSA. The CDR3 sequence: CASSPGQNTEAFF.

This chain connects TRBV29-1 to TRBJ1-4. Germline-derived CDR1 and CDR2 are SQVTM and ANQGSEA. This CDR3 is built from 14 residues. The CDR3 region is CSVCMGGGTEKLFF.

The chain carries TRBV9 and TRBJ2-7; TCRdb returns TRBD1, unconfirmable since there is no DNA. The CDR3 contains 15 residues. CDR1 is SGDLS, CDR2 YYNGEE, per germline. The CDR3 loop is CASSSDRGQIYEQYF.

V usage is TRBV10-3 and J usage is TRBJ2-1; TCRdb indicates TRBD1, and absent DNA this call remains unverified. The CDR3 extends over 13 amino acids. Germline V gene sequence: CDR1 ENHRY, CDR2 SYGVKD. CDR3 loop: CAIRGQVNNEQFF.

The rearrangement joins TRBV15 to TRBJ1-2; TCRdb outputs TRBD1, but without DNA this stays unchecked. There are 16 residues in the CDR3. Germline V gene data show CDR1 as LNHNV and CDR2 as YYDKDF (reference sequence). CDR3 amino acids: CATSRDSLDRVGGYTF.

This chain uses TRBV12-3 or TRBV12-4 with TRBJ2-5; TCRdb lists TRBD1, though no DNA is available to test this call. The CDR3 is made up of 13 amino acids. The CDR3 here is CASSIDRVGAQYF.

The chain is built from TRBV7-9 and TRBJ2-1. CDR3 length: 11 amino acids. Germline V gives CDR1 SEHNR, CDR2 FQNEAQ (reference sequence). This CDR3 reads CASSFSDEQFF.

The chain couples TRBV6-2 or TRBV6-3 to TRBJ2-1; TCRdb reports TRBD2, a call that lacks DNA to check it against. The CDR3 covers 19 residues. Germline CDR1 MNHEY, CDR2 SVGEGT. CDR3 loop: CASSYPLAGGLSSYNEQFF.

The V call is TRBV20-1, the J call TRBJ1-2; TCRdb gives TRBD1 as the D gene, but with no DNA this cannot be confirmed. CDR3 size: 16 residues. Germline V gene lookup returns CDR1 DFQATT and CDR2 SNEGSKA (reference sequence). CDR3 amino acids: CSAFGTGEKANYGYTF.

The CDR3 loop reads CASTLLADSNTEAFF. The V call is TRBV5-1, the J call TRBJ1-1. Germline values: CDR1 SGHRS, CDR2 YFSETQ. This CDR3 is 15 amino acids long.